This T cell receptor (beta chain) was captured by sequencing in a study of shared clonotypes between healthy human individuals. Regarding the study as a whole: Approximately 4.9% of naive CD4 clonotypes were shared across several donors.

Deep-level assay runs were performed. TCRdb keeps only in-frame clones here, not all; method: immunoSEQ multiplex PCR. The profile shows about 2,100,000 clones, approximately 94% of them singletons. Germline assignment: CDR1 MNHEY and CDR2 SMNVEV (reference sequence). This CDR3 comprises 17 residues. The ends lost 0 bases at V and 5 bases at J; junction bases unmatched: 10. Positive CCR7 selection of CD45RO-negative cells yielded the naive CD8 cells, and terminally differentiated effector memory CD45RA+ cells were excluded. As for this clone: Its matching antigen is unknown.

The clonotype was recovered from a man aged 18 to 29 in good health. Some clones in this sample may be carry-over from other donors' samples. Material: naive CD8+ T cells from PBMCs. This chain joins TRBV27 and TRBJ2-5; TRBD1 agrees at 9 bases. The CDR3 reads CASSLSRTGVPRETQYF. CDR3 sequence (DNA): TGTGCCAGCAGTTTATCCCGGACAGGGGTTCCGCGGGAGACCCAGTACTTC.